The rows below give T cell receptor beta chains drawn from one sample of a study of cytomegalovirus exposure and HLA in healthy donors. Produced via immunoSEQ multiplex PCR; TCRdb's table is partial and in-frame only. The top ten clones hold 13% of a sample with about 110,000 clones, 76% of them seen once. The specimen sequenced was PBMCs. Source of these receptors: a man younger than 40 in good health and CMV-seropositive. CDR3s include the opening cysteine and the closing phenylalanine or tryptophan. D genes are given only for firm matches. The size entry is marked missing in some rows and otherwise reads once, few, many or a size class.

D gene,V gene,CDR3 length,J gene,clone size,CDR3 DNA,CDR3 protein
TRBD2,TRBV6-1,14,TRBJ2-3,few,TGTGCCAGCAGTGAACTAGCGGGGGCAGATACGCAGTATTTT,CASSELAGADTQYF
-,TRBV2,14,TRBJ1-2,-,TGTGCCAGCAGCCGGCGGGATCCTAACTATGGCTACACCTTC,CASSRRDPNYGYTF
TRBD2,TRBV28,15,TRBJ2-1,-,TGTGCCAGCAGTTCAGCGGGGGGGCCCTACAATGAGCAGTTCTTC,CASSSAGGPYNEQFF
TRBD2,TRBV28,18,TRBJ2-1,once,TGTGCCAGCAGCCTTACTAGCGGGGGCCCCAGCTCCTACAATGAGCAGTTCTTC,CASSLTSGGPSSYNEQFF
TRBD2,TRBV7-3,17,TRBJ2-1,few,TGTGCCAGCAGCTTATCCCCGCTCGCGGGGGGGCTCAATGAGCAGTTCTTC,CASSLSPLAGGLNEQFF
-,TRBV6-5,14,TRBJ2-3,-,TGTGCCAACAGTCCCATGCAGGGGACAGATACGCAGTATTTT,CANSPMQGTDTQYF
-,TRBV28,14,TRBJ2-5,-,TGTGCCAGCAGTTTCGCCTGGGGAGGAGAGACCCAGTACTTC,CASSFAWGGETQYF
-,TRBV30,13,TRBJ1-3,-,TGTGCCTGGAGTACCAGCTCTGGAAACACCATATATTTT,CAWSTSSGNTIYF
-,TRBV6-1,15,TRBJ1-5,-,TGTGCCAGCAGCCCCGTAGGGGGTTTAGATCAGCCCCAGCATTTT,CASSPVGGLDQPQHF
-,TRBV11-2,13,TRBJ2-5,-,TGTGCCAGCAGCTTAGGGGGCGTAGAGACCCAGTACTTC,CASSLGGVETQYF
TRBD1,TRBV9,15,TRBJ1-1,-,TGTGCCAGCAGCACCCCGGGACAGGGAGGCACTGAAGCCTTCTTT,CASSTPGQGGTEAFF
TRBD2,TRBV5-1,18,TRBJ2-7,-,TGCGCCAGCAGCTTGGTCGGGACTAGCGGAGGGAGGTCCTACGAGCAGTACTTC,CASSLVGTSGGRSYEQYF
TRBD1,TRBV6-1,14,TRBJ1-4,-,TGTGCCAGCAAAAGGACAGGCCTTAATGAAAAACTGTTTTTT,CASKRTGLNEKLFF
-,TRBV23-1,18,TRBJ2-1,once,TGCGCCAGCAGTCCCCCGGGACACACTGCAATAATCTACAATGAGCAGTTCTTC,CASSPPGHTAIIYNEQFF
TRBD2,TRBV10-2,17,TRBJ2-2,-,TGCGCCAGCAGGGGTTCGGGGGGGTTTTATGGATCCGGGGAGCTGTTTTTT,CASRGSGGFYGSGELFF
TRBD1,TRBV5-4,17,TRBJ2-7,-,TGTGCCAGCAGTAGACCTTTCGGACAGGATTTCTACTACGAGCAGTACTTC,CASSRPFGQDFYYEQYF
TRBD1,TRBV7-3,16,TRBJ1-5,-,TGTGCCAGCAGCTTACCACCGGGACAGGGGAGTCAGCCCCAGCATTTT,CASSLPPGQGSQPQHF
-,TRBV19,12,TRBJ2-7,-,TGTGCCAGTCGGACTGGGCCTGGCGAGCAGTACTTC,CASRTGPGEQYF
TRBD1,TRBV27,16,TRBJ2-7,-,TGTGCCAGCAGTTTCCTCGGGACAGCATCCGCCTACGAGCAGTACTTC,CASSFLGTASAYEQYF
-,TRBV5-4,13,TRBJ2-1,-,TGTGCCAGCAGGATTGACTCTCACAATGAGCAGTTCTTC,CASRIDSHNEQFF
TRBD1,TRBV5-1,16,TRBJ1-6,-,TGCGCCAGCAGCTTGCGTTTGCAGGGGGATAATTCACCCCTCCACTTT,CASSLRLQGDNSPLHF
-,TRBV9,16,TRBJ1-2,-,TGTGCCAGCAGCGCCAGTTCACGGACTCCTAACTATGGCTACACCTTC,CASSASSRTPNYGYTF
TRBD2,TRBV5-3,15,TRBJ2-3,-,TGTGCCAGAAGCTTGAGAGAACTAGCGAGCGATACGCAGTATTTT,CARSLRELASDTQYF
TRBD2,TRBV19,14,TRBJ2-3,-,TGTGCCAGTAGTTGGGCTAGCGGGGCGGATACGCAGTATTTT,CASSWASGADTQYF
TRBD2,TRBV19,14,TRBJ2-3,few,TGTGCCAGTAGTATCGGGGGGGCTTCAGATACGCAGTATTTT,CASSIGGASDTQYF
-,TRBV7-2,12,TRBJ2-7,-,TGTGCCAGCAGCCCATACGGGGGCGAGCAGTACTTC,CASSPYGGEQYF
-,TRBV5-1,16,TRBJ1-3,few,TGCGCCAGCAGCTTGGGGGCCGGGAGCTCTGGAAACACCATATATTTT,CASSLGAGSSGNTIYF
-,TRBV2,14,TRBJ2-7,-,TGTGCCAGCAGTGCGGACTCCAGCTCCTACGAGCAGTACTTC,CASSADSSSYEQYF
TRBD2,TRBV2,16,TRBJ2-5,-,TGTGCCAGCAGCCCGGCGTTTAGCGGGAGACAAGAGACCCAGTACTTC,CASSPAFSGRQETQYF
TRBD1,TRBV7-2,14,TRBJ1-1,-,TGTGCCAGCAGCTTAACAGGGGTAAAAGCTGAAGCTTCCTTT,CASSLTGVKAEASF
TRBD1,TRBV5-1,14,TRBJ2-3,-,TGCGCCAGCAGCTCGGGGACAGGGTCAGATACGCAGTATTTT,CASSSGTGSDTQYF
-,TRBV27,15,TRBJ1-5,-,TGTGCCAGCAGTTTATCTGCACAGTATAATCAGCCCCAGCATTTT,CASSLSAQYNQPQHF
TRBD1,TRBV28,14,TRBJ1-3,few,TGTGCCAGCAGTCCGGGACAGCGAGTCCACACCATATATTTT,CASSPGQRVHTIYF
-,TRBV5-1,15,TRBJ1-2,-,TGCGCCAGCAGCTTGGATTGGCCAGCTAACTATGGCTACACCTTC,CASSLDWPANYGYTF
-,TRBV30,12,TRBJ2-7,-,TGTGCCTGGAGGATAAGGGGTCACGAGCAGTACTTC,CAWRIRGHEQYF
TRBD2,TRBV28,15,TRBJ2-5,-,TGTGCCAGCAGTTTAACTGCGGGGGGGCAAGAGACCCAGTACTTC,CASSLTAGGQETQYF